One sample yielded the 10 T cell receptor beta chains listed below, sequenced in a study of somatic mutations in cytotoxic T cells in rheumatoid arthritis. TCRdb keeps only in-frame clones here, not all; method: immunoSEQ multiplex PCR. The sample gives some 35,000 clones, roughly four fifths of which show up once; roughly 3.2% is in the top ten. The source material was CD8+ T cells sorted from blood. The source is a man aged 35 to 55 in good health.

The chain joins TRBV4-3 to TRBJ2-1, with TRBD1 matching over 9 bases. CDR1 and CDR2 from the germline V gene are LGHNA and YSLEER. The CDR3 spans 15 residues. V dropped 4 bases and J dropped 0; count of bases not matched to a gene: 1. CDR3 sequence: CASSPTGGSYNEQFF. Here the CDR3 DNA reads TGCGCCAGCAGCCCGACAGGGGGCTCCTACAATGAGCAGTTCTTC.

The chain recombines TRBV29-1 with TRBJ2-7; D is perhaps TRBD2 (6 bases). The CDR3 has 15 residues. CDR1 SQVTM and CDR2 ANQGSEA come from the germline V gene. The V gene lost 4 bases and the J gene lost 2 bases, with 18 bases spanning the gap. CDR3 nucleotide sequence: TGCAGCGTTGTGGGGGGTGACCCTCGCCCCTACGAGCAGTACTTC. Protein: CSVVGGDPRPYEQYF.

CDR3 region: CNPHTQYF. The CDR3 DNA reads as TGTAATCCGCATACGCAGTATTTT. The chain employs TRBV25-1 and TRBJ2-3, with D unclear. The germline V gene encodes CDR1 MGHDK and CDR2 SYGVNS. The CDR3 runs to 8 residues.

Concerning this clone itself: The junction departs from germline at one end; a sequencing error may be responsible. The chain carries TRBV18 and TRBJ1-5, with D perhaps matching TRBD1 (5 bases). CDR1 and CDR2 from the germline V gene are KGHSH and LQKENI. This CDR3 has 14 amino acids. The CDR3 sequence: CATSGRATNQPQHF. CDR3 nucleotides: TGTGCCACCTCAGGCAGGGCCACCAATCAGCCCCAGCATTTT.

The chain has TRBV5-5 and TRBJ2-5; TRBD1 aligns across 9 bases. Losses at the gene ends were 3 bases for V and 6 bases for J; bases not matched to a gene: 9. Germline CDR1 is SGHKS and CDR2 is YYEKEE (reference sequence). The CDR3 extends over 15 amino acids. The chain's CDR3 is CASSSPGQGLQTQYF. The CDR3 coding sequence is TGTGCCAGCAGCTCACCGGGACAGGGATTGCAGACCCAGTACTTC.

This chain uses TRBV6-4 with TRBJ2-5; perhaps TRBD2 as D (5 bases). Germline CDR1 and CDR2: MRHNA and SNTAGT. V lost 9 bases and J 2 bases, leaving 13 bases between the germline ends. The CDR3 runs 13 residues. CDR3 residues: CARGGGLQETQYF. The CDR3 DNA is TGTGCCAGAGGAGGTGGTTTGCAAGAGACCCAGTACTTC.

The chain recombines TRBV5-1 with TRBJ2-2; 10 positions agree with TRBD2. The CDR3 is 17 amino acids. Germline CDR1 and CDR2: SGHRS and YFSETQ. Germline trimming cut 0 bases from V and 5 bases from J; bases unmatched to any gene: 7. CDR3 sequence reads: CASSLGKREGRTGELFF. CDR3 nucleotides: TGCGCCAGCAGCTTGGGAAAGCGGGAGGGCCGGACCGGGGAGCTGTTTTTT.

The rearrangement joins TRBV7-6 to TRBJ1-5; 8 bases match TRBD1. The CDR3 has 14 amino acids. In germline, CDR1 is SGHVS, CDR2 FNYEAQ. The J segment lost 6 bases and the V segment lost 5 bases, leaving 6 bases of the junction unmatched. Written as DNA, the CDR3 is TGTGCCAGCAGCCCAGGGGGCGGGGGTCAGCCCCAGCATTTT. Amino acids: CASSPGGGGQPQHF.

The chain combines TRBV19 with TRBJ2-6; no firm D call. This CDR3 has 16 amino acids. Deletions cut 6 bases from V and 1 base from J, with 13 bases between. Germline CDR1 is LNHDA and CDR2 is SQIVND (reference sequence). Written as DNA, the CDR3 is TGTGCCAGTAGCCCCTCGGGTCGGTCTGGGGCCAACGTCCTGACTTTC. It is translated as CASSPSGRSGANVLTF.

This clone was observed a few times. The chain has TRBV30 and TRBJ2-1; D unclear. Trimming shortened V by 4 bases and J by 7 bases, and 8 bases separated the two germline ends. This CDR3 spans 11 amino acids. Germline V CDR1 and CDR2: GTSNPN, SVGIG (reference sequence). The CDR3 DNA sequence: TGTGCCTGGACGGCTGGGAATGAGCAGTTCTTC. Translating gives CAWTAGNEQFF.